This T cell receptor beta chain was identified during a study of T cells after yellow fever vaccination. For the study at large: When fractions had low cell numbers, they were prepared with SMART-Seq v4 Ultra Low Input.

Notes on the study in general: Booster samples showed a return of most primary-vaccination clones (around 96% CD4, around 85% CD8). Weaker, the secondary response peaked sooner, at day 5 versus 15.

This clonotype was detected many times. What it recognizes is unknown. TCR cDNA, made by 5'RACE template switching, carried an added universal primer site and UMIs. TCRdb reprocessed the 5' RACE reads with MiXCR, giving one entry per CDR3 protein. Here the sample spans tens of thousands of distinct CDR3 sequences, roughly 7% being singletons. The receptor's source is a man in his late teens or twenties who received the YFV17D yellow fever vaccine. Sequenced here: CD8+ T cells sorted from PBMCs, sampled 10 to 11 days after the first yellow fever vaccination.

The CDR3 spells CASSPRPGFSYNSPLHF. DNA for the CDR3: TGTGCCAGCAGCCCCCGCCCGGGGTTCTCCTATAATTCACCCCTCCACTTT. The V and J genes are TRBV9 and TRBJ1-6; D gene ambiguous. Germline CDR1 reads SGDLS; CDR2 reads YYNGEE. The CDR3 runs to 17 residues. Between the trimmed V and J ends, which lost 4 bases and 0 bases, there was a span of 14 bases.